The 28 T cell receptor beta chains below come from one sample, sequenced in a study of vaccination and CD4 T cells after COVID-19. The Oncomine TCR Beta short-read assay sequenced DNA from cultured CD4+ T cells. TCRdb used MiXCR to reprocess the PCR reads, holding one entry per CDR3 protein. Counted here are some 4,300 distinct CDR3 sequences, around 80% occurring once; the ten biggest clones make up 45% to 50%. These receptors have no identified antigens. The sample's treatment: approximately 9-day PBMC culture with coronavirus spike peptide pools or control peptides (ViraFEST assay). Sequenced input: CD4+ T cells from blood, cultured in vitro. The receptors here all came from a human donor who had recovered from COVID-19.

This CDR3 reads CASSYMGQGTEAFF. In DNA, the CDR3 is TGTGCCAGCAGTTACATGGGACAGGGAACTGAAGCTTTCTTT. The genes are TRBV6-5 and TRBJ1-1, with TRBD1 matching over 9 bases. V was clipped by 2 bases and J by 5 bases; unmatched bases: 3. The CDR3 is made up of 14 amino acids. Germline CDR1 MNHEY, CDR2 SVGAGI.

The J gene is TRBJ2-7, the V gene TRBV27; 7 bases fit TRBD1. Trimming removed 8 bases from V and 9 bases from J; junction bases left unmatched: 16. Germline CDR1 is MNHEY and CDR2 is SMNVEV (reference sequence). CDR3 length: 14 residues. CDR3 protein: CASGWTGRGTTQYF. DNA of the CDR3: TGTGCCAGCGGCTGGACAGGCCGAGGGACGACGCAGTACTTC.

This clonotype has a handful of counts. The V call is TRBV15, the J call TRBJ1-5; D gene uncertain. CDR1 and CDR2 (germline): LNHNV, YYDKDF (reference sequence). This CDR3 is built from 16 residues. V was pared by 4 bases and J by 9 bases, with 22 bases between. CDR3 coding DNA: TGTGCCACCAGCACCGATCTCATGGGGTCTGGTCGGCCCCAGCATTTT. This codes for CATSTDLMGSGRPQHF. Using reference TRBV15 and TRBJ1-5 for the parts outside the CDR3, the full variable domain is DAMVIQNPRYQVTQFGKPVTLSCSQTLNHNVMYWYQQKSSQAPKLLFHYYDKDFNNEADTPDNFQSRRPNTSFCFLDIRSPGLGDTAMYLCATSTDLMGSGRPQHFGDGTRLSIL.

This chain connects TRBV25-1 to TRBJ2-7; TRBD1 or TRBD2 may be the D gene (5 bases each). V was pared by 6 bases and J by 4 bases, with 25 bases between. The CDR3 spans 17 residues. The germline CDR1 and CDR2 sequences are MGHDK and SYGVNS. The CDR3 reads CASRTESGILIFYEQYF. CDR3 sequence (DNA): TGTGCCAGCAGGACAGAATCGGGGATCTTGATCTTTTACGAGCAGTACTTC.

This clonotype was detected once. This chain uses TRBV6-2 or TRBV6-3 with TRBJ2-7, with D uncertain. Trimming removed 8 bases at V and 3 bases at J, with 2 bases between. The CDR3 runs 9 residues. The germline V gene encodes CDR1 MNHEY and CDR2 SVGEGT. The CDR3 sequence is CASGYEQYF. The CDR3 DNA reads as TGTGCCAGCGGCTACGAGCAGTACTTC.

This clonotype appeared once. V usage is TRBV24-1 and J usage is TRBJ2-1; TRBD1 matches at 8 bases. The CDR3 contains 12 residues. Germline V gene sequence: CDR1 KGHDR, CDR2 SFDVKD. The J segment lost 15 bases and the V segment lost 1 base, leaving 4 bases of the junction unmatched. The CDR3: CATSDFRGRRFF. The CDR3, as DNA: TGTGCCACCAGTGATTTCAGGGGGCGACGGTTCTTC.

This clonotype was found once. Here the CDR3 reads CSARRRDGTDTQYF. The CDR3 DNA reads as TGCAGTGCTAGAAGACGGGACGGCACAGATACGCAGTATTTT. The rearrangement joins TRBV20-1 to TRBJ2-3; either TRBD1 or TRBD2 may supply D (5 bases each). Germline V gives CDR1 DFQATT, CDR2 SNEGSKA (reference sequence). The CDR3 sequence is 14 residues long. The V gene lost 2 bases and the J gene lost 1 base, with 10 bases spanning the gap.

This clonotype has only one observation. V usage is TRBV12-3 or TRBV12-4 and J usage is TRBJ2-7, with D possibly TRBD2 on 7 matching bases. V was cut by 6 bases and J by 2 bases, with 14 bases left in between. This CDR3 has 14 amino acids. The CDR3 sequence is CASREDSGTYEQYF. The CDR3 nucleotides read TGTGCCAGCAGAGAGGACAGCGGGACCTACGAGCAGTACTTC.

This sequence joins TRBV5-4 and TRBJ2-5; D is undetermined. Trimming cost V 2 bases and J 0 bases, with 8 bases left between them. CDR1 and CDR2 (germline): SGHNT, YYREEE (reference sequence). The CDR3 covers 14 residues. The CDR3 loop is CASSLVMNQETQYF. CDR3 sequence (DNA): TGTGCCAGCAGCTTAGTTATGAACCAAGAGACCCAGTACTTC.

This chain joins TRBV20-1 and TRBJ1-1; D gene unclear. Trimming removed 1 base from V and 1 base from J, with 7 bases in between. This CDR3 spans 13 amino acids. Germline V lookup: CDR1 DFQATT, CDR2 SNEGSKA (reference sequence). In nucleotides, the CDR3 is TGCAGTGCTAGAGGCACAGCGAACACTGAAGCTTTCTTT. This sequence encodes CSARGTANTEAFF.

The gene calls are TRBV20-1 and TRBJ1-1; TRBD1 aligns across 10 bases. The CDR3 is 13 residues long. The germline gives CDR1 DFQATT, CDR2 SNEGSKA (reference sequence). V was pared by 5 bases and J by 7 bases, with 7 bases of the junction left unmatched. For the CDR3, the DNA is TGCAGTGCTCGTCGACAGGGGGCGAGTGAAGCTTTCTTT. This codes for CSARRQGASEAFF.

This clonotype has a handful of counts. The rearrangement uses TRBV20-1 and TRBJ2-1; TRBD1 is a possible D gene (5 bases). This CDR3 region has 12 residues. Germline V gene data show CDR1 as DFQATT and CDR2 as SNEGSKA (reference sequence). V gave up 5 bases and J gave up 4 bases, with 9 bases separating them. Here the CDR3 reads CSAGRGYNEQFF. In nucleotides, the CDR3 is TGCAGTGCTGGAAGGGGTTACAATGAGCAGTTCTTC.

V gene TRBV7-8 combines with J gene TRBJ2-5; D is perhaps TRBD1 (5 bases). The CDR3 runs to 12 residues. Germline V CDR1 and CDR2: SGHVS, FQNEAQ. The ends were cut back, 3 bases at V and 5 bases at J, with 7 bases in the middle. As DNA, the CDR3 is TGTGCCAGCAGCTTCAGGGTCGAGACCCAGTACTTC. Translating gives CASSFRVETQYF.

Here the CDR3 DNA reads TGTGCCACCAGCAGAGAGCGACGGGACAGTAACTATGGCTACACCTTC. Translation gives CATSRERRDSNYGYTF. This sequence joins TRBV15 and TRBJ1-2; TRBD1 matches at 7 bases. CDR1 is LNHNV, CDR2 YYDKDF, per germline (reference sequence). The J segment lost 1 base and the V segment lost 0 bases, leaving 5 bases of the junction unmatched. CDR3 size: 16 residues.

The chain couples TRBV21-1 to TRBJ1-6; TRBD1, the table's D call, was not compared with the DNA. TRBV21-1 is annotated as a pseudogene. The CDR3 spans 14 residues. The CDR3 is CATPFKRSYSPLHF. CDR3 DNA: TGTGCCACCCCTTTCAAGAGGAGTTATTCACCCCTCCACTTT.

J is TRBJ2-7 and V is TRBV5-6; D unclear. The CDR3 is 14 residues long. V lost 0 bases, J lost 1 base, and 8 bases lay in between. The germline V gene has CDR1 SGHDT and CDR2 YYEEEE. CDR3 in amino acids: CASSLGFGSYEQYF. DNA for the CDR3: TGTGCCAGCAGCTTGGGTTTCGGATCCTACGAGCAGTACTTC.

This clonotype was seen just once. Written as DNA, the CDR3 is TGTGCCAGCAGCTTAGACTACAGACAAGAGACCCAGTACTTC. Translating gives CASSLDYRQETQYF. This chain connects TRBV7-2 to TRBJ2-5, with D unclear. With 1 base removed from V and 2 bases from J, the gap between germline ends came to 8 bases. Germline values: CDR1 SGHTA, CDR2 FQGNSA. This CDR3 has 14 residues. Drawing the rest from reference TRBV7-2 and TRBJ2-5, the complete variable domain is GAGVSQSPSNKVTEKGKDVELRCDPISGHTALYWYRQSLGQGLEFLIYFQGNSAPDKSGLPSDRFSAERTGGSVSTLTIQRTQQEDSAVYLCASSLDYRQETQYFGPGTRLLVL.

The V call is TRBV7-6, the J call TRBJ1-5; 9 nucleotides match TRBD1. V trimming: 1 base; J trimming: 10 bases; junction bases outside the gene matches: 5. This CDR3 has 14 residues. Germline CDR1 is SGHVS and CDR2 is FNYEAQ. CDR3 nucleotide sequence: TGTGCCAGCAGCTTAGGGACAGGGGCACCCCCCCAGCATTTT. Amino acid sequence: CASSLGTGAPPQHF.

The V gene is TRBV20-1, the J gene TRBJ1-2; 9 nucleotides match TRBD1. The germline V gene encodes CDR1 DFQATT and CDR2 SNEGSKA (reference sequence). This CDR3 has 14 amino acids. V dropped 5 bases and J dropped 4; count of bases not matched to a gene: 8. Written as DNA, the CDR3 is TGCAGTGCTGCCCGGGACAGGGATTTCTATGGCTACACCTTC. Its translation is CSAARDRDFYGYTF.

The genes are TRBV7-2 and TRBJ1-2; D is ambiguous. The CDR3 is 13 residues long. Germline loops: CDR1 SGHTA, CDR2 FQGNSA. V was trimmed by 0 bases and J by 5 bases, leaving 7 bases between them. The CDR3 sequence is CASSLARDYGYTF. CDR3 nucleotide sequence: TGTGCCAGCAGCTTAGCCCGAGATTATGGCTACACCTTC.

This sequence joins TRBV6-5 and TRBJ2-7; D might be TRBD1 or TRBD2, each matching 6 bases. V gave up 0 bases and J gave up 3 bases, with 12 bases separating them. The CDR3 has 15 residues. In germline, CDR1 is MNHEY, CDR2 SVGAGI. Written as DNA, the CDR3 is TGTGCCAGCAGTTACTCGCCACAGGGAGGCTACGAGCAGTACTTC. Its translation: CASSYSPQGGYEQYF.

The genes are TRBV20-1 and TRBJ2-7; 14 positions agree with TRBD2. The junction had 6 bases not matched to a gene; V was cut back by 3 bases and J by 2 bases. The germline gives CDR1 DFQATT, CDR2 SNEGSKA (reference sequence). The CDR3 consists of 16 residues. For the CDR3, the DNA is TGCAGTGCTAGCGGGACTAGCGGGGGCAGCGCCTACGAGCAGTACTTC. Its translation: CSASGTSGGSAYEQYF.

The chain employs TRBV7-8 and TRBJ1-5, with no clear D. This CDR3 contains 15 residues. Trimming pared 2 bases from V and 3 bases from J, leaving 11 bases between. Looked up from germline, CDR1 is SGHVS and CDR2 is FQNEAQ. The CDR3 DNA follows: TGTGCCAGCAGCTTACGTTGGCAGCACAATCAGCCCCAGCATTTT. The encoded protein is CASSLRWQHNQPQHF.

Details on this clonotype: The junction differs from germline at one of its ends, possibly a read error. The chain employs TRBV7-7 and TRBJ2-5, with 9 positions matching TRBD2. CDR3 length: 13 residues. Germline CDR1 is SSHAT and CDR2 is FNYEAQ (reference sequence). This CDR3 is CASSLAGVETQYF. CDR3 DNA: TGTGCTAGCAGCTTAGCGGGGGTAGAGACCCAGTACTTC. The full variable domain, rest sourced from reference TRBV7-7 and TRBJ2-5, is GAGVSQSPRYKVTKRGQDVTLRCDPISSHATLYWYQQALGQGPEFLTYFNYEAQPDKSGLPSDRFSAERPEGSISTLTIQRTEQRDSAMYRCASSLAGVETQYFGPGTRLLVL.

The chain employs TRBV7-3 and TRBJ1-1; D call uncertain. CDR3 length equals 14 residues. Trimming removed 2 bases at V and 3 bases at J, with 10 bases between. CDR1 SGHTA and CDR2 FQGTGA come from the germline V gene. The CDR3 loop is CASSLGGGDTEAFF. CDR3 sequence (DNA): TGTGCCAGCAGCTTAGGCGGTGGGGACACTGAAGCTTTCTTT.

The chain combines TRBV7-3 with TRBJ2-5; 9 bases agree with TRBD2. This CDR3 is 15 amino acids long. Germline assignment: CDR1 SGHTA and CDR2 FQGTGA. The V segment lost 6 bases and the J segment 4 bases; nucleotides outside the gene matches: 9. The CDR3 spells CASRSPGLAAETQYF. The DNA for the CDR3 is TGTGCCAGCAGGAGTCCGGGACTAGCAGCAGAGACCCAGTACTTC.

This rearrangement joins TRBV19 to TRBJ1-6, with 10 bases fitting TRBD1. Germline assignment: CDR1 LNHDA and CDR2 SQIVND (reference sequence). The CDR3 runs to 16 residues. Trimming took 5 bases from V and 10 from J; bases not matched to a gene: 11. CDR3 residues: CASSPRDRGYGSPLHF. The CDR3 DNA is TGTGCCAGTAGTCCTCGGGACAGGGGCTATGGGTCACCCCTCCACTTT. The whole variable domain, remainder taken from reference TRBV19 and TRBJ1-6, is DGGITQSPKYLFRKEGQNVTLSCEQNLNHDAMYWYRQDPGQGLRLIYYSQIVNDFQKGDIAEGYSVSREKKESFPLTVTSAQKNPTAFYLCASSPRDRGYGSPLHFGNGTRLTVT.

This clonotype was picked up a small number of times. The J gene is TRBJ1-5, the V gene TRBV19; TRBD1 is a possible D gene (5 bases). The germline V and J ends were trimmed by 3 bases and 0 bases, with 12 bases remaining between them. Per germline, CDR1 LNHDA and CDR2 SQIVND (reference sequence). This CDR3 has 16 amino acids. CDR3 DNA: TGTGCCAGTAGTATCGACAGAACTAATAGCAATCAGCCCCAGCATTTT. Amino acid sequence: CASSIDRTNSNQPQHF.